This TCR beta chain was recorded in a study of shared clonotypes between healthy human individuals. The study, taken as a whole, reports: Researchers found naive subsets generally carried larger estimated richness than memory subsets.

There are 14 residues in the CDR3. CDR1 and CDR2 from the germline V gene are MDHEN and SYDVKM. Germline trimming cut 6 bases from V and 7 bases from J; bases unmatched to any gene: 9. As for this clone: Its antigen remains unidentified.

For every subset, genomic DNA was evenly distributed across several immunoSEQ plates. Replicate PCRs run on sorted subsets employed approximately 0.2 ug DNA, roughly 30,000 T cell genomes. Generated by immunoSEQ multiplex PCR, the TCRdb table keeps only in-frame clones and is missing some. Here the sample spans 400,000 or so clones, about 96% being singletons. CD8 memory merged CD45RO+ with CCR7-negative CD45RA+ TemRA cells. This chain uses TRBV28 with TRBJ2-4; 7 bases agree with TRBD1. This clonotype was sampled from a man aged 25 to 45 in good health. What was sequenced was memory CD8+ T cells sorted from blood. Subset meaning: CD45RO+ cells pooled with CCR7-negative TemRA cells. CDR3 bases: TGTGCCAGCAGAATGGGGACAGTATCGAACATTCAGTACTTC. Protein: CASRMGTVSNIQYF.